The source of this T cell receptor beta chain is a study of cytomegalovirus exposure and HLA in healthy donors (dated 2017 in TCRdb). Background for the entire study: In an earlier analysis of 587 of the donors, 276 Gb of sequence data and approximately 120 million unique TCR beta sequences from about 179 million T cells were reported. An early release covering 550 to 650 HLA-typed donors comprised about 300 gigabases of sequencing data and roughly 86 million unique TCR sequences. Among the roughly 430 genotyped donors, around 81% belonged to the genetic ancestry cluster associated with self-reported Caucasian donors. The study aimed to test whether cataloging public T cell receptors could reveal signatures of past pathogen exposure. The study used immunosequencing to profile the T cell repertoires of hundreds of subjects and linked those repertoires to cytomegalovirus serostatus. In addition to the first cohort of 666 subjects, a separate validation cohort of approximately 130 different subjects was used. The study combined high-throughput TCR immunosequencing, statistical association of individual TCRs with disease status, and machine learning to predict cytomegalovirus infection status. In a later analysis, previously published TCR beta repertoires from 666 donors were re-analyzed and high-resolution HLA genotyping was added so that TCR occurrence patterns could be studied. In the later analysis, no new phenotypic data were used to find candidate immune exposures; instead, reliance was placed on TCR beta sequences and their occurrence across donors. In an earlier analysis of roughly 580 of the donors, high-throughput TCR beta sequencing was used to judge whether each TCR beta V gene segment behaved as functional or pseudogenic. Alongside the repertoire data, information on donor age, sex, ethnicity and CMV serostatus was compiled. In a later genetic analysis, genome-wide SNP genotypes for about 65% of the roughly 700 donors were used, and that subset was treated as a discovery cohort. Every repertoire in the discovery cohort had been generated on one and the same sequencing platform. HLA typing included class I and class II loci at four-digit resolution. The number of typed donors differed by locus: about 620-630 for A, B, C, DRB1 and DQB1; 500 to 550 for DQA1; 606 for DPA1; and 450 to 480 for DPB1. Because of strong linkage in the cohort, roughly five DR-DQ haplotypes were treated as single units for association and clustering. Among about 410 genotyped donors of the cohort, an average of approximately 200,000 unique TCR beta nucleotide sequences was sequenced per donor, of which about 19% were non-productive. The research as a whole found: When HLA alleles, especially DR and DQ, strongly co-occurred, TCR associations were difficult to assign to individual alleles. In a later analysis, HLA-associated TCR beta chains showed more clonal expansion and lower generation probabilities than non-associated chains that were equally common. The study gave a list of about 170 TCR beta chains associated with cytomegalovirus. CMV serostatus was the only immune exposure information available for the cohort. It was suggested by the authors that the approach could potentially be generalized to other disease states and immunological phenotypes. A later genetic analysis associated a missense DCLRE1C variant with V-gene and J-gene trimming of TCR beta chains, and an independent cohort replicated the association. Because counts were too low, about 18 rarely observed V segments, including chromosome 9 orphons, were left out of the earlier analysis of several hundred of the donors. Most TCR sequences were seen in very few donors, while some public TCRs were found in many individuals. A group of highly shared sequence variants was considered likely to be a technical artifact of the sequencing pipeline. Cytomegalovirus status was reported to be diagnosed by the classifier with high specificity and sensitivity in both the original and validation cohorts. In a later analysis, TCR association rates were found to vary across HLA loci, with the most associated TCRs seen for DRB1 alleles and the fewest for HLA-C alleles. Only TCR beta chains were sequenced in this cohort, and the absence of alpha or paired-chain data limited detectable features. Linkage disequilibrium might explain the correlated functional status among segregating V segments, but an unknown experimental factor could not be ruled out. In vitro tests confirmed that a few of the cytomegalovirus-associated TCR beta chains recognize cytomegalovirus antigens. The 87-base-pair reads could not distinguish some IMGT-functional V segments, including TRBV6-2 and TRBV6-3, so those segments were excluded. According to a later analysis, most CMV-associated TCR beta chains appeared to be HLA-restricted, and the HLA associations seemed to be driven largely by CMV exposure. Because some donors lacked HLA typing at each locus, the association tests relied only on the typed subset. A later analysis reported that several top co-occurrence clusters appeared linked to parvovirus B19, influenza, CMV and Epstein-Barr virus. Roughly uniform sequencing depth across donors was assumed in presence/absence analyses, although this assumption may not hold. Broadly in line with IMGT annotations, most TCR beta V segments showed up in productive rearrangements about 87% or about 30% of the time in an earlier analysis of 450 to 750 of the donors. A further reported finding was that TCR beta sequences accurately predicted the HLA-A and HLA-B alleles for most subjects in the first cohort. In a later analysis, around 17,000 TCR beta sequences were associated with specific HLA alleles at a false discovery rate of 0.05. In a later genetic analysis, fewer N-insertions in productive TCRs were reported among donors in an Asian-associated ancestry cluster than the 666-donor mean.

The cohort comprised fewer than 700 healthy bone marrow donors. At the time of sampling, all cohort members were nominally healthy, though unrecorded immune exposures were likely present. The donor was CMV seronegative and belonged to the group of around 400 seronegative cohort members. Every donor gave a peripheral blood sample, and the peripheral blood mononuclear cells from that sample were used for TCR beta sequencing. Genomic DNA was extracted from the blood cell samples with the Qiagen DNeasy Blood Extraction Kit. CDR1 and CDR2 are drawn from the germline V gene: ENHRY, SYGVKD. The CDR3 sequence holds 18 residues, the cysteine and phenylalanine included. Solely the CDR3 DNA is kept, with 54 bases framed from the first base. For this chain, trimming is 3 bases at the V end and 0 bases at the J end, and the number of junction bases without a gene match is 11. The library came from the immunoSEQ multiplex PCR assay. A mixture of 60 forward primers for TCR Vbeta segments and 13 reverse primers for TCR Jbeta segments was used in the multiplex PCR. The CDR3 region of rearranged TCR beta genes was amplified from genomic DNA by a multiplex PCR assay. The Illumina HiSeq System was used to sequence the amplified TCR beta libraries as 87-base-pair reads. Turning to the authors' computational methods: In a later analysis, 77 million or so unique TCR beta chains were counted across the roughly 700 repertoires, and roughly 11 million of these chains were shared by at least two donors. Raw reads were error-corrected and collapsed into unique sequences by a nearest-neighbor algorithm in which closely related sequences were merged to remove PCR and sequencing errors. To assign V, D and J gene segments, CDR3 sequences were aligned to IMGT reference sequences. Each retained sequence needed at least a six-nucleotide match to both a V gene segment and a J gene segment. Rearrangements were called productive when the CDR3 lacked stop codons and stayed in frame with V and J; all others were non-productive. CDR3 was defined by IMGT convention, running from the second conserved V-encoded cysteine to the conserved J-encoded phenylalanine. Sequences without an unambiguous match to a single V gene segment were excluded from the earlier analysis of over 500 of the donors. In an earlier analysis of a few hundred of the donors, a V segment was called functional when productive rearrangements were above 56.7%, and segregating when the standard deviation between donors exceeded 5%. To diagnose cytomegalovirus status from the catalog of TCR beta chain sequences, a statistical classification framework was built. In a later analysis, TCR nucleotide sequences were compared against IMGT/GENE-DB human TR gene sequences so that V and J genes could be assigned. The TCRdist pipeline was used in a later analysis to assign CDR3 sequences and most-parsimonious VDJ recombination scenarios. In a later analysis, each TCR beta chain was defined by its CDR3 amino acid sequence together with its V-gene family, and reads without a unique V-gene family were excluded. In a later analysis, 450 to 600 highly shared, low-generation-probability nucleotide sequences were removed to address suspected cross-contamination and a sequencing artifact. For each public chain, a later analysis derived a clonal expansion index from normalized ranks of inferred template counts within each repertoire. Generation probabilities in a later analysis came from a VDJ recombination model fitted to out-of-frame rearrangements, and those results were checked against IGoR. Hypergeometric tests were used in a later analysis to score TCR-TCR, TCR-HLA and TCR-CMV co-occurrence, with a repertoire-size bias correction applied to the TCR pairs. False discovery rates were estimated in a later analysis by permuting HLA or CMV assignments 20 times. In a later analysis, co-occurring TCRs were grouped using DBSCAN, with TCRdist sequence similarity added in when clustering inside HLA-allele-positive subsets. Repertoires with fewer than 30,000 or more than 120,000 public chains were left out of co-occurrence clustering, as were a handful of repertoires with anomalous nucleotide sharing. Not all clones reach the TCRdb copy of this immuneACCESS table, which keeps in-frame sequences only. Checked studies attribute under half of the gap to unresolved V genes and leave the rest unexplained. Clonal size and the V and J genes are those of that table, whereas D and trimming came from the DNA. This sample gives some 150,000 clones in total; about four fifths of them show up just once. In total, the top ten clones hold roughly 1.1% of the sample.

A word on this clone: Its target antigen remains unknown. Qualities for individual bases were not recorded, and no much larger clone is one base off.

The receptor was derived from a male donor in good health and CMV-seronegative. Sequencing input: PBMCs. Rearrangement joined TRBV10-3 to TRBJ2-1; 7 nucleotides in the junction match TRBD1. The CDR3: CAISDPTGEKSSYNEQFF. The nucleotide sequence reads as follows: TGTGCCATCAGTGACCCAACAGGGGAAAAAAGCTCCTACAATGAGCAGTTCTTC.